The next 29 T cell receptor beta chains were all read from a single sample in a study of beta chain features in type 1 diabetes. Study-wide points: For Type 1 diabetes patients, all four CD4+ subsets carried TCRB CDR3s that were moderately but significantly shorter.

Every bit of the isolated RNA underwent reverse transcription, so sequencing read expressed TCRB transcripts. Profiling relied on immunoSEQ multiplex PCR, and the TCRdb table lists in-frame clones only, not all of them. The sample has a few hundred thousand clones, around an eighth seen once; the top ten hold around 0.0099%. Their specific antigens are unknown. The sequencing input was naive CD4+ T cells from blood. The receptors shown here come from a woman between 18 and 30 years old with type 1 diabetes.

The genes are TRBV5-4 and TRBJ2-3; 8 bases align to TRBD1. The CDR3 has 15 amino acids. The V gene's germline CDR1 is SGHNT and CDR2 YYREEE (reference sequence). V shed 0 bases and J 4 bases; nucleotides not matched to a gene: 4. The CDR3 sequence is CASSLVTGAADTQYF. The CDR3 DNA reads TGTGCCAGCAGCTTGGTGACAGGGGCGGCAGATACGCAGTATTTT.

In its sample, this clone was seen a few times. The genes are TRBV10-3 and TRBJ2-1; 9 bases are a match to TRBD2. The length of the CDR3 is 16 residues. Trimming cost V 6 bases and J 3 bases; bases outside gene matches: 9. Germline CDR1 is ENHRY and CDR2 is SYGVKD. CDR3 amino acids: CAIRNVSSGVYNEQFF. Written as DNA, the CDR3 is TGTGCCATCAGAAACGTGTCTAGCGGGGTCTACAATGAGCAGTTCTTC.

The rearrangement joins TRBV5-6 to TRBJ1-2, with 7 bases aligning to TRBD1. V lost 2 bases, J lost 2 bases, and 6 bases stayed unmatched. Germline CDR1 and CDR2: SGHDT and YYEEEE. The CDR3 has 15 amino acids. The CDR3 coding sequence is TGTGCCAGCAGCTTTAAAGGGGGCAGAAACTATGGCTACACCTTC. Translated, it gives CASSFKGGRNYGYTF.

A few counts support this clone. Other DNA sequences in the same sample also yield this CDR3. The V gene is TRBV7-9, the J gene TRBJ1-1, with D perhaps matching TRBD1 (5 bases). V gave up 2 bases and J gave up 0 bases, with 7 bases separating them. The germline CDR1 and CDR2 sequences are SEHNR and FQNEAQ (reference sequence). This CDR3 contains 14 residues. CDR3 protein: CASSLSGLNTEAFF. CDR3 nucleotide sequence: TGTGCCAGCAGCTTATCAGGGCTGAACACTGAAGCTTTCTTT.

The rearrangement uses TRBV19 and TRBJ2-3; 15 bases line up with TRBD2. The CDR3 runs 17 residues. Germline values: CDR1 LNHDA, CDR2 SQIVND (reference sequence). The ends lost 5 bases at V and 6 bases at J; junction bases unmatched: 9. This CDR3 reads CASSSRTSGGAWDTQYF. CDR3 in DNA: TGTGCCAGTAGTTCCAGGACTAGCGGGGGGGCCTGGGATACGCAGTATTTT. Full variable domain (remainder filled in from reference TRBV19 and TRBJ2-3): DGGITQSPKYLFRKEGQNVTLSCEQNLNHDAMYWYRQDPGQGLRLIYYSQIVNDFQKGDIAEGYSVSREKKESFPLTVTSAQKNPTAFYLCASSSRTSGGAWDTQYFGPGTRLTVL.

The rearrangement uses TRBV7-2 and TRBJ2-7, with 7 bases identical to TRBD1. The CDR3 loop spans 15 amino acids. Germline trimming cut 4 bases from V and 6 bases from J; bases unmatched to any gene: 12. CDR1 and CDR2 from the germline V gene are SGHTA and FQGNSA. The CDR3 bases are TGTGCCAGCAGCTACGGGACAGACCTCGGAGCCGAGCAGTACTTC. The encoded protein is CASSYGTDLGAEQYF.

This clone was counted between two and nine times. The chain joins TRBV18 to TRBJ1-1; D unresolved. The V end was cut by 2 bases, the J end by 3 bases, with 7 bases between. CDR1 is KGHSH and CDR2 is LQKENI in the germline V gene. The CDR3 has 13 amino acids. The DNA for the CDR3 is TGTGCCAGCTCACCAGACCAGGACACTGAAGCTTTCTTT. Translated: CASSPDQDTEAFF. Complete variable domain (other parts from reference TRBV18 and TRBJ1-1): NAGVMQNPRHLVRRRGQEARLRCSPMKGHSHVYWYRQLPEEGLKFMVYLQKENIIDESGMPKERFSAEFPKEGPSILRIQQVVRGDSAAYFCASSPDQDTEAFFGQGTRLTVV.

The sample holds a few counts of this clone. V is TRBV14 and J is TRBJ1-2; 7 bases are a match to TRBD1. CDR1 and CDR2 (germline): SGHDN, FVKESK. This CDR3 contains 15 residues. Unmatched junction bases numbered 6, after V lost 3 bases and J lost 2 bases. The CDR3 here is CASSQTDRDNYGYTF. The DNA for the CDR3 is TGTGCCAGCAGCCAGACAGACAGGGACAACTATGGCTACACCTTC.

The genes are TRBV29-1 and TRBJ1-1; D might be TRBD1 (5 bases). This CDR3 is built from 11 residues. V was cut by 6 bases and J by 3 bases, with 8 bases left in between. From germline, CDR1 is SQVTM and CDR2 ANQGSEA. CDR3 residues: CSVIGDTEAFF. DNA for the CDR3: TGCAGCGTGATAGGGGACACTGAAGCTTTCTTT.

A few counts support this clone. The gene calls are TRBV7-9 and TRBJ2-5; 7 bases map to TRBD1. Germline V gene data show CDR1 as SEHNR and CDR2 as FQNEAQ (reference sequence). CDR3 length: 15 residues. Trimming took 5 bases from V and 4 from J; bases not matched to a gene: 10. The chain's CDR3 is CASSLKGARVETQYF. The CDR3 bases are TGTGCCAGCAGCCTCAAGGGGGCGCGAGTAGAGACCCAGTACTTC. The variable domain in full, completed from reference TRBV7-9 and TRBJ2-5, reads DTGVSQNPRHKITKRGQNVTFRCDPISEHNRLYWYRQTLGQGPEFLTYFQNEAQLEKSRLLSDRFSAERPKGSFSTLEIQRTEQGDSAMYLCASSLKGARVETQYFGPGTRLLVL.

This chain uses TRBV19 with TRBJ2-7, with 8 bases matching TRBD1. Germline values: CDR1 LNHDA, CDR2 SQIVND (reference sequence). There are 14 residues in the CDR3. V trimming: 3 bases; J trimming: 0 bases; junction bases outside the gene matches: 1. The CDR3 loop reads CASSIGQGSYEQYF. As DNA, the CDR3 is TGTGCCAGTAGTATTGGACAGGGCTCCTACGAGCAGTACTTC.

This clone was seen more than once but under ten times. J is TRBJ1-5 and V is TRBV18; D is undetermined. In germline, CDR1 is KGHSH, CDR2 LQKENI. V was clipped by 4 bases and J by 6 bases, with 16 bases between them. The CDR3 contains 15 residues. The CDR3 DNA is TGTGCCAGCTCACTGACCGGAGATTCCGGTCAGCCCCAGCATTTT. Protein: CASSLTGDSGQPQHF.

This chain connects TRBV27 to TRBJ2-7, with 11 bases identical to TRBD2. This CDR3 spans 14 amino acids. V gave up 8 bases and J gave up 4 bases; unmatched junction bases: 7. In germline, CDR1 is MNHEY, CDR2 SMNVEV (reference sequence). The CDR3 DNA reads as TGTGCCAGCGGGCTAGCGGGAGGCCTATACGAGCAGTACTTC. Amino acid sequence: CASGLAGGLYEQYF.

The chain combines TRBV28 with TRBJ1-1; 9 bases align to TRBD1. Germline assignment: CDR1 MDHEN and CDR2 SYDVKM. The CDR3 spans 14 residues. Unmatched junction bases numbered 7, after V lost 4 bases and J lost 7 bases. In nucleotides, the CDR3 is TGTGCCAGCAGTTCGGGACAGGGAGGAGGTGAAGCTTTCTTT. As protein: CASSSGQGGGEAFF.

As DNA, the CDR3 is TGCGCCAGCAGCCAACGACAGGTCGGTCAGCCCCAGCATTTT. Translation: CASSQRQVGQPQHF. V and J are TRBV4-3 and TRBJ1-5, with a weak D call TRBD1 (6 bases). Germline V lookup: CDR1 LGHNA, CDR2 YSLEER. V lost 2 bases to trimming and J lost 6 bases, with 11 bases between them. The CDR3 consists of 14 residues.

This clone was observed a handful of times. J is TRBJ1-1 and V is TRBV9; D is possibly TRBD1 (5 bases). The length of the CDR3 is 17 residues. The V end lost 0 bases, the J end lost 6 bases, and 21 bases lay between the germline ends. CDR1 is SGDLS, CDR2 YYNGEE, per germline. The chain's CDR3 is CASSVAGGGVGGAEAFF. The CDR3 DNA follows: TGTGCCAGCAGCGTAGCGGGGGGGGGTGTCGGGGGAGCTGAAGCTTTCTTT.

This rearrangement joins TRBV5-4 to TRBJ2-7, with a possible D match to TRBD2 (6 bases). The V gene lost 0 bases and the J gene lost 2 bases, with 9 bases spanning the gap. Germline CDR1 reads SGHNT; CDR2 reads YYREEE (reference sequence). The CDR3 has 14 residues. CDR3 region: CASSLGGEAYEQYF. The CDR3 coding sequence is TGTGCCAGCAGCTTGGGAGGGGAGGCCTACGAGCAGTACTTC.

The J gene is TRBJ2-1, the V gene TRBV19; 7 nucleotides line up with TRBD1. Germline trimming cut 3 bases from V and 0 bases from J; bases unmatched to any gene: 2. Germline V gene lookup returns CDR1 LNHDA and CDR2 SQIVND (reference sequence). The CDR3 loop spans 15 amino acids. The CDR3 DNA sequence: TGTGCCAGTAGTATCCAGGGGGTCTCCTACAATGAGCAGTTCTTC. This encodes CASSIQGVSYNEQFF.

This clone has more than one count but fewer than ten. The V and J genes are TRBV11-2 and TRBJ2-1, with D possibly matching TRBD2 (6 bases). In germline, CDR1 is SGHAT, CDR2 FQNNGV. The CDR3 extends over 16 amino acids. V lost 7 bases and J 8 bases, leaving 24 bases between the germline ends. The CDR3 loop is CASTLRRDSQGDEQFF. CDR3 DNA sequence: TGTGCCAGCACCCTACGCCGGGACTCCCAAGGGGATGAGCAGTTCTTC. Supplemented by reference TRBV11-2 and TRBJ2-1, the full variable domain reads EAGVAQSPRYKIIEKRQSVAFWCNPISGHATLYWYQQILGQGPKLLIQFQNNGVVDDSQLPKDRFSAERLKGVDSTLKIQPAKLEDSAVYLCASTLRRDSQGDEQFFGPGTRLTVL.

This clone was counted between two and nine times. The chain carries TRBV11-2 and TRBJ2-2; D is possibly TRBD2 (5 bases). Germline lookup yields CDR1 SGHAT and CDR2 FQNNGV. The CDR3 has 14 residues. Trimming stripped 5 bases from V and 4 bases from J, with 11 bases between. The CDR3 sequence: CASSRGLGTGELFF. DNA for the CDR3: TGTGCCAGCAGCCGTGGACTCGGCACCGGGGAGCTGTTTTTT.

On this clone: At one of its ends the junction is not consistent with the germline gene, which may arise from a read error. The chain carries TRBV11-3 and TRBJ2-1, with TRBD2 matching over 7 bases. This CDR3 region has 12 residues. Germline V gene sequence: CDR1 SGHNT, CDR2 YENEEA. The CDR3 loop is CASSLERTSVLF. The CDR3 DNA sequence: TGTGCCAGCAGCTTAGAAAGGACTAGTGTACTCTTC.

This clone was found a few times. This sequence joins TRBV2 and TRBJ1-4; weak D call: TRBD1 (5 bases). Trimming took 9 bases from V and 8 from J, leaving 13 bases between them. The CDR3 runs 12 residues. CDR1 and CDR2 from the germline V gene are SNHLY and FYNNEI. CDR3 coding DNA: TGTGCCAGTGGGGCCAGACAGGAAAAACTGTTTTTT. It specifies CASGARQEKLFF.

This clone has only a few counts. The rearrangement links TRBV2 to TRBJ1-5, with a possible D match to TRBD1 (6 bases). The CDR3 is 17 residues long. Per germline, CDR1 SNHLY and CDR2 FYNNEI. V was cut by 3 bases and J by 1 base, with 16 bases left in between. CDR3: CASSEGGPRLSNQPQHF. The CDR3 DNA sequence: TGTGCCAGCAGTGAGGGGGGGCCGAGGTTAAGCAATCAGCCCCAGCATTTT.

This clone was counted between two and nine times. This chain links TRBV5-1 with TRBJ2-3; unclear D gene. In germline, CDR1 is SGHRS, CDR2 YFSETQ. The CDR3 sequence is 12 residues long. V lost 0 bases and J 3 bases, leaving 2 bases between the germline ends. In DNA, the CDR3 is TGCGCCAGCAGCTTGGCGACAGATACGCAGTATTTT. Translation: CASSLATDTQYF.

V usage is TRBV11-2 and J usage is TRBJ2-5, with D possibly matching TRBD2 (7 bases). This CDR3 is 15 amino acids long. V was shortened by 6 bases and J by 5 bases, with 19 bases between the two germline ends. The germline CDR1 and CDR2 sequences are SGHAT and FQNNGV. The CDR3 DNA follows: TGTGCCAGCAGATCCTGGGGGGGGCGCAGGGAGACCCAGTACTTC. Protein product: CASRSWGGRRETQYF.

The table lists this clone with a few counts. V usage is TRBV29-1 and J usage is TRBJ1-1, with 10 bases that match TRBD1. V was pared by 4 bases and J by 4 bases, with 12 bases of the junction left unmatched. This CDR3 has 16 amino acids. The germline V gene has CDR1 SQVTM and CDR2 ANQGSEA. CDR3 DNA sequence: TGCAGCGTTGTGGCCGGGACAGGGGTCGTCGGCACTGAAGCTTTCTTT. Encoded protein: CSVVAGTGVVGTEAFF. The complete variable domain, with remaining parts taken from reference TRBV29-1 and TRBJ1-1, reads SAVISQKPSRDICQRGTSLTIQCQVDSQVTMMFWYRQQPGQSLTLIATANQGSEATYESGFVIDKFPISRPNLTFSTLTVSNMSPEDSSIYLCSVVAGTGVVGTEAFFGQGTRLTVV.

This rearrangement joins TRBV10-3 to TRBJ1-1; no definite D call. The V gene lost 3 bases and the J gene lost 6 bases, with 8 bases spanning the gap. This CDR3 has 12 residues. Germline V gives CDR1 ENHRY, CDR2 SYGVKD. CDR3 sequence (DNA): TGTGCCATCAGTGAACTAGGGTCTGAAGCTTTCTTT. Translated: CAISELGSEAFF.

This clone was detected a few times. The gene calls are TRBV27 and TRBJ2-7; 7 bases are shared with TRBD1. V dropped 8 bases and J dropped 0; count of bases not matched to a gene: 10. The CDR3 loop spans 15 amino acids. Germline-derived CDR1 and CDR2 are MNHEY and SMNVEV (reference sequence). CDR3 amino acids: CASARRDSSSYEQYF. For the CDR3, the DNA is TGTGCCAGCGCCCGTCGGGACAGTTCCTCCTACGAGCAGTACTTC.

This clone has only a few counts. Within the sample, other DNA sequences also encode this same CDR3. The V call is TRBV18, the J call TRBJ1-5; unclear D gene. CDR1 is KGHSH, CDR2 LQKENI, per germline. Deletions cut 3 bases from V and 6 bases from J, with 9 bases between. This CDR3 is 13 amino acids long. CDR3 nucleotide sequence: TGTGCCAGCTCACCCGGCGGCGGTCAGCCCCAGCATTTT. Translation: CASSPGGGQPQHF.